This passage covers 19 T cell receptor beta chains from one sample sequenced in a study of blood T cell repertoires in COVID-19. Clones were sequenced by immunoSEQ multiplex PCR, and TCRdb holds only the in-frame ones, with some missing. In the table there are 110,000 to 150,000 clones, 75% to 90% of which are singletons. Material for sequencing was peripheral blood. Receptors originate from an elderly woman with acute or convalescent COVID-19.

The chain is built from TRBV27 and TRBJ1-1, with D hard to call. Deletions cut 3 bases from V and 1 base from J, with 6 bases between. The CDR3 extends over 13 amino acids. Germline V gives CDR1 MNHEY, CDR2 SMNVEV (reference sequence). The CDR3 nucleotides are TGTGCCAGCAGTTTCAACAGGAACACTGAAGCTTTCTTT. It is translated as CASSFNRNTEAFF.

This clone occurred once. The chain employs TRBV18 and TRBJ1-2; the match to TRBD1 covers 7 bases. The CDR3 consists of 14 residues. V dropped 3 bases and J dropped 8; count of bases not matched to a gene: 9. Per germline, CDR1 KGHSH and CDR2 LQKENI. The CDR3 reads CASSPEQGQRGYTF. CDR3 DNA sequence: TGTGCCAGCTCACCGGAACAGGGACAGCGGGGCTACACCTTC.

The J gene is TRBJ2-1, the V gene TRBV30, with D maybe TRBD2 (5 bases). From germline, CDR1 is GTSNPN and CDR2 SVGIG (reference sequence). The CDR3 contains 11 residues. Trimming removed 8 bases from V and 10 bases from J, with 15 bases in between. The CDR3 bases are TGTGCCCATGGGCGCGGGTGGGAGCAGTTCTTC. This translates into CAHGRGWEQFF.

The table lists this clone with a count of one. The chain carries TRBV5-1 and TRBJ1-2; 7 bases match TRBD1. V shed 3 bases, J shed 4 bases, and the junction held 6 bases outside the gene matches. CDR1 SGHRS and CDR2 YFSETQ come from the germline V gene. The CDR3 runs 14 residues. The CDR3 sequence is CASSSGTELYGYTF. In DNA form, the CDR3 reads TGCGCCAGCAGCTCCGGGACAGAACTCTATGGCTACACCTTC.

The chain links TRBV20-1 to TRBJ1-2; D possibly corresponds to TRBD1 (6 bases). Deletions cut 3 bases from V and 7 bases from J, with 12 bases between. CDR1 is DFQATT and CDR2 is SNEGSKA in the germline V gene (reference sequence). This CDR3 has 12 amino acids. The CDR3 here is CSASRGARGYTF. CDR3 in DNA: TGCAGTGCTAGTCGGGGGGCGCGTGGCTACACCTTC.

J is TRBJ1-1 and V is TRBV4-1; possibly TRBD1 for D (5 bases). The germline V gene encodes CDR1 MGHRA and CDR2 YSYEKL. V was pared by 0 bases and J by 8 bases, with 10 bases between. The CDR3 loop spans 13 amino acids. The CDR3 sequence: CASSQDRRGEAFF. In DNA form, the CDR3 reads TGCGCCAGCAGCCAAGATCGCCGGGGGGAAGCTTTCTTT.

The chain couples TRBV6-5 to TRBJ1-1, with TRBD1 matching over 7 bases. The J segment lost 11 bases and the V segment lost 4 bases, leaving 19 bases of the junction unmatched. Germline assignment: CDR1 MNHEY and CDR2 SVGAGI. This CDR3 is built from 16 residues. The CDR3 loop reads CASSSLRGQVRERAFF. The CDR3 DNA follows: TGTGCCAGCAGTTCTCTCCGTGGACAGGTGAGAGAGAGGGCTTTCTTT.

The chain links TRBV3-1 (or the pseudogene TRBV3-2) to TRBJ2-1; the match to TRBD2 covers 9 bases. Germline values: CDR1 LGHDT, CDR2 YNNKEL (reference sequence). The CDR3 is made up of 17 amino acids. Trimming took 4 bases from V and 9 from J; bases not matched to a gene: 16. The CDR3 is CASSPLGGTSIGGEQFF. For the CDR3, the DNA is TGTGCCAGCAGCCCCTTGGGGGGGACTAGCATCGGTGGTGAGCAGTTCTTC.

The chain links TRBV6-5 to TRBJ2-7; D ambiguous. The V end lost 9 bases, the J end lost 0 bases, and 15 bases lay between the germline ends. This CDR3 spans 14 amino acids. Germline CDR1 MNHEY, CDR2 SVGAGI. Here the CDR3 reads CASAMNRGSYEQYF. The DNA for the CDR3 is TGTGCCAGTGCGATGAACCGTGGCTCCTACGAGCAGTACTTC.

This clone has only a few counts. V gene TRBV29-1 combines with J gene TRBJ2-7; TRBD2 matches at 8 bases. Germline assignment: CDR1 SQVTM and CDR2 ANQGSEA. V lost 4 bases to trimming and J lost 7 bases; unmatched junction nucleotides: 9. The CDR3 is 13 amino acids. CDR3 region: CSVATSGLGEQYF. In nucleotides, the CDR3 is TGCAGCGTTGCCACTAGCGGCCTTGGGGAGCAGTACTTC.

This chain links TRBV14 with TRBJ1-2; D might be TRBD1 (5 bases). Germline V gives CDR1 SGHDN, CDR2 FVKESK. V lost 1 base and J lost 8, with 11 bases in between. CDR3 length equals 13 residues. Here the CDR3 DNA reads TGTGCCAGCAGCCAAGTGGGGGGAACGGGCTACACCTTC. Amino acid sequence: CASSQVGGTGYTF.

The V call is TRBV28, the J call TRBJ2-2; possible D gene TRBD2, 6 bases. This CDR3 contains 15 residues. With 4 bases removed from V and 5 bases from J, the gap between germline ends came to 14 bases. Germline V CDR1 and CDR2: MDHEN, SYDVKM. The CDR3 spells CASSSYWRETGELFF. DNA for the CDR3: TGTGCCAGCAGTTCCTACTGGAGGGAAACCGGGGAGCTGTTTTTT.

This clone occurred a few times. The junction does not match germline at one end; this may be a read error. The chain has TRBV5-3 and TRBJ1-5, with D perhaps TRBD1 (5 bases). TRBV5-3 is designated an ORF whose function remains uncertain. The CDR3 spans 11 residues. This CDR3 is CRTRLRQPQHF. In DNA, the CDR3 is TGCCGGACAAGGTTGCGCCAGCCCCAGCATTTT.

This rearrangement joins TRBV6-1 to TRBJ1-6; no clear D. Per germline, CDR1 MNHNS and CDR2 SASEGT. The CDR3 is 14 amino acids. The germline V and J ends were trimmed by 2 bases and 8 bases, with 10 bases remaining between them. CDR3 in DNA: TGTGCCAGCAGTGAATCCATAGTAGATTCACCCCTCCACTTT. It encodes CASSESIVDSPLHF.

The V call is TRBV28, the J call TRBJ1-5, with D hard to call. The CDR3 covers 14 residues. Germline-derived CDR1 and CDR2 are MDHEN and SYDVKM. Between the trimmed V and J ends, which lost 7 bases and 3 bases, there was a span of 13 bases. In DNA form, the CDR3 reads TGTGCCAGCACTAACTGGACTTTCAATCAGCCCCAGCATTTT. It encodes CASTNWTFNQPQHF. Variable domain in full (rest from reference TRBV28 and TRBJ1-5): DVKVTQSSRYLVKRTGEKVFLECVQDMDHENMFWYRQDPGLGLRLIYFSYDVKMKEKGDIPEGYSVSREKKERFSLILESASTNQTSMYLCASTNWTFNQPQHFGDGTRLSIL.

The chain combines TRBV28 with TRBJ2-3, with 9 bases identical to TRBD2. Germline V gene data show CDR1 as MDHEN and CDR2 as SYDVKM. The junction had 2 bases not matched to a gene; V was cut back by 2 bases and J by 2 bases. This CDR3 region has 15 residues. CDR3 bases: TGTGCCAGCAGTTTAGCGGGAGGGTTCACAGATACGCAGTATTTT. Protein product: CASSLAGGFTDTQYF.

This chain joins TRBV27 and TRBJ2-7; 7 bases fit TRBD1. The CDR3 spans 16 residues. CDR1 and CDR2 (germline): MNHEY, SMNVEV (reference sequence). The J segment lost 0 bases and the V segment lost 8 bases, leaving 13 bases of the junction unmatched. The CDR3 region has the DNA TGTGCCAGCCTTGGGCCCGGGACAGAAAACTCCTACGAGCAGTACTTC. It yields the protein CASLGPGTENSYEQYF.

The chain links TRBV7-8 to TRBJ1-5; 7 nucleotides align to TRBD1. Trimming took 5 bases from V and 0 from J; bases not matched to a gene: 4. The germline V gene has CDR1 SGHVS and CDR2 FQNEAQ. The CDR3 is 15 amino acids. The CDR3 coding sequence is TGTGCCAGCAGCAAGACAGGGAATAGCAATCAGCCCCAGCATTTT. Translation: CASSKTGNSNQPQHF. Full variable domain (outside the CDR3, taken from reference TRBV7-8 and TRBJ1-5): GAGVSQSPRYKVAKRGQDVALRCDPISGHVSLFWYQQALGQGPEFLTYFQNEAQLDKSGLPSDRFFAERPEGSVSTLKIQRTQQEDSAVYLCASSKTGNSNQPQHFGDGTRLSIL.

The chain links TRBV6-5 to TRBJ1-1; D remains unclear. The V end lost 8 bases, the J end lost 0 bases, and 13 bases lay between the germline ends. CDR1 is MNHEY, CDR2 SVGAGI, per germline. CDR3 length: 14 residues. The CDR3 DNA follows: TGTGCCAGCGGGTTTGGACTGCTGAACACTGAAGCTTTCTTT. It codes for CASGFGLLNTEAFF.